The 9 T cell receptor beta chains below were found in one sample sequenced in a study of T cell responses to AZD1222 COVID-19 vaccine (dated by TCRdb to 2020 to 2023). Libraries were constructed by the immunoSEQ multiplex PCR assay. Here the immuneACCESS table is served through TCRdb, limited to in-frame sequences with V and J called. Missing clones are a known gap in these copies; in checked studies unresolved V genes cover under half, and the rest lacks a known reason. Across this sample there are 75,000 to 85,000 clones, with approximately 80% seen only once. The leading ten clones occupy about 25% of the sample. The time point label for this specimen denotes: about 28 days (+/-7) after the second vaccine dose. In light of the paper, this sample's treatment or condition label describes: meningococcal conjugate vaccine given as trial control. The material sequenced was peripheral blood, taken 28 days after the second dose of the MenACWY control vaccine. These TCRs come from an adult who received the MenACWY meningococcal vaccine as a control.

The gene calls are TRBV9 and TRBJ2-3; 10 bases map to TRBD2. Unmatched junction bases numbered 3, after V lost 0 bases and J lost 5 bases. The CDR3 loop spans 15 amino acids. Per the germline V gene, CDR1 is SGDLS and CDR2 is YYNGEE. CDR3 nucleotide sequence: TGTGCCAGCAGCGTAGGGCTAGCGGGAGTAGATACGCAGTATTTT. Encoded protein: CASSVGLAGVDTQYF. Using reference TRBV9 and TRBJ2-3 for the parts outside the CDR3, the full variable domain is DSGVTQTPKHLITATGQRVTLRCSPRSGDLSVYWYQQSLDQGLQFLIQYYNGEERAKGNILERFSAQQFPDLHSELNLSSLELGDSALYFCASSVGLAGVDTQYFGPGTRLTVL.

V usage is TRBV28 and J usage is TRBJ2-7; D is possibly TRBD2 (5 bases). The V and J ends lost 5 bases and 0 bases respectively, with 14 bases between them. This CDR3 contains 15 residues. CDR1 is MDHEN, CDR2 SYDVKM, per germline. CDR3 bases: TGTGCCAGCAGTCCCATCTTCGGGAACTCCTACGAGCAGTACTTC. Translation: CASSPIFGNSYEQYF.

J is TRBJ2-5 and V is TRBV6-2 or TRBV6-3, with no clear D. The CDR3 contains 13 residues. CDR1 is MNHEY and CDR2 is SVGEGT in the germline V gene. V gave up 4 bases and J gave up 9 bases, with 15 bases separating them. The chain's CDR3 is CASSSGDTESQYF. The CDR3 coding sequence is TGTGCCAGCAGTTCTGGCGACACCGAATCCCAGTACTTC.

The rearrangement joins TRBV28 to TRBJ1-5, with D unclear. Germline V gives CDR1 MDHEN, CDR2 SYDVKM. Between the trimmed V and J ends, which lost 3 bases and 4 bases, there was a span of 7 bases. The CDR3 has 13 amino acids. Here the CDR3 DNA reads TGTGCCAGCAGTTTGAACAGTAATCAGCCCCAGCATTTT. Its translation is CASSLNSNQPQHF.

The rearrangement joins TRBV29-1 to TRBJ1-1; possibly TRBD1 for D (6 bases). Trimming cost V 4 bases and J 4 bases, with 16 bases left between them. Germline V gene sequence: CDR1 SQVTM, CDR2 ANQGSEA. The CDR3 totals 14 residues. This CDR3 is CSVGRPGAVTEAFF. The CDR3 nucleotides read TGCAGCGTTGGTCGCCCAGGGGCGGTCACTGAAGCTTTCTTT. The full variable domain, completed using reference TRBV29-1 and TRBJ1-1, is SAVISQKPSRDICQRGTSLTIQCQVDSQVTMMFWYRQQPGQSLTLIATANQGSEATYESGFVIDKFPISRPNLTFSTLTVSNMSPEDSSIYLCSVGRPGAVTEAFFGQGTRLTVV.

V gene TRBV11-2 combines with J gene TRBJ1-6; 8 bases match TRBD1. Looked up from germline, CDR1 is SGHAT and CDR2 is FQNNGV. V dropped 0 bases and J dropped 10; count of bases not matched to a gene: 5. The CDR3 contains 15 residues. CDR3 protein: CASSLDGQGGSPLHF. The CDR3 DNA is TGTGCCAGCAGCTTAGACGGACAGGGCGGATCACCCCTCCACTTT. Supplemented by reference TRBV11-2 and TRBJ1-6, the full variable domain reads EAGVAQSPRYKIIEKRQSVAFWCNPISGHATLYWYQQILGQGPKLLIQFQNNGVVDDSQLPKDRFSAERLKGVDSTLKIQPAKLEDSAVYLCASSLDGQGGSPLHFGNGTRLTVT.

V usage is TRBV18 and J usage is TRBJ1-1; no firm D call. Germline-derived CDR1 and CDR2 are KGHSH and LQKENI. The CDR3 is 18 amino acids. The V gene lost 2 bases and the J gene lost 0 bases, with 19 bases spanning the gap. The CDR3 DNA reads as TGTGCCAGCTCACCATCGGGTCGAGGGTTGGAGATGAACACTGAAGCTTTCTTT. Its protein product is CASSPSGRGLEMNTEAFF.

This clone was seen only once. The chain joins TRBV29-1 to TRBJ2-1; D is unclear. Germline CDR1 reads SQVTM; CDR2 reads ANQGSEA. The CDR3 length is 15 residues. Trimming stripped 3 bases from V and 4 bases from J, with 16 bases between. CDR3 coding DNA: TGCAGCGTTGAGAGGAGCCTAGACCTTTACAATGAGCAGTTCTTC. This translates into CSVERSLDLYNEQFF.

The gene calls are TRBV6-5 and TRBJ2-5; D gene unclear. V was trimmed by 11 bases and J by 5 bases, leaving 24 bases between them. Germline V CDR1 and CDR2: MNHEY, SVGAGI. This CDR3 is 15 amino acids long. The CDR3 sequence: CASQNGLSDWETQYF. The CDR3 DNA reads TGTGCCTCCCAAAACGGGTTATCCGACTGGGAGACCCAGTACTTC.